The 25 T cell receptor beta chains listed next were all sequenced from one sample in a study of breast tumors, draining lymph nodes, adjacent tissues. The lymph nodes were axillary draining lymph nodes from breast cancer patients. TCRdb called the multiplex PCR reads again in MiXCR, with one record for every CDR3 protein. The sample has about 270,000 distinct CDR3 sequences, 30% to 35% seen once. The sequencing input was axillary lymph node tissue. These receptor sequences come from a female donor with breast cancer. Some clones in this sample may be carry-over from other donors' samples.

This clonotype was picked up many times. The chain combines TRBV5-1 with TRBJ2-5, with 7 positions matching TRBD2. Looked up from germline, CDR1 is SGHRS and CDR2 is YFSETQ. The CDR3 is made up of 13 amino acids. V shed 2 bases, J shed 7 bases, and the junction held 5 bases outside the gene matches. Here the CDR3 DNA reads TGCGCCAGCAGCTTTGGCCAGCGGGGGACCCAGTACTTC. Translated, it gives CASSFGQRGTQYF.

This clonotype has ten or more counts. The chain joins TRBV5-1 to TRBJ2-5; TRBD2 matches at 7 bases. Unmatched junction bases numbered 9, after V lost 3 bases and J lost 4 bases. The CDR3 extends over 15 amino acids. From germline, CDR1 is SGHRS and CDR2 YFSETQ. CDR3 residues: CASSSGGGARETQYF. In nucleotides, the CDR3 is TGCGCCAGCAGCTCCGGGGGAGGGGCGCGAGAGACCCAGTACTTC.

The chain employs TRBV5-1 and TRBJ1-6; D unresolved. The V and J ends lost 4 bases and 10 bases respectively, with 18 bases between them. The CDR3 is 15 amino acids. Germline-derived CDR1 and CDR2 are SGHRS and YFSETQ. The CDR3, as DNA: TGCGCCAGCAGCCTTCGTGAGGGCAGAGACTCACCCCTCCACTTT. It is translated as CASSLREGRDSPLHF.

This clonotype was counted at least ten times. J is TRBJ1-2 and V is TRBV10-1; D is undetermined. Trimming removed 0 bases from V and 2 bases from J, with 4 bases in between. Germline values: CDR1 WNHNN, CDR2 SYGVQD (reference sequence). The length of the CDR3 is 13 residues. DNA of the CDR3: TGCGCCAGCAGTGAGTCGGGCAACTATGGCTACACCTTC. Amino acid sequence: CASSESGNYGYTF.

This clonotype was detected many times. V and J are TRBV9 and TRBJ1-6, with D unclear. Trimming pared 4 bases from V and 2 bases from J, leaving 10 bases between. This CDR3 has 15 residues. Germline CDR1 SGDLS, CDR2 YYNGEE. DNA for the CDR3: TGTGCCAGCAGCCCCCAGGCAGCCTATAATTCACCCCTCCACTTT. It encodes CASSPQAAYNSPLHF.

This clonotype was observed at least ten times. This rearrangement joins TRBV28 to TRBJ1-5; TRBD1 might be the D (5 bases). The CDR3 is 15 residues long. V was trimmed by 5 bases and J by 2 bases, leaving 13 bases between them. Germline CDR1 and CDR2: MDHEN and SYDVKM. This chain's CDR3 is CASSPRRGRNQPQHF. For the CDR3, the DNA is TGTGCCAGCAGTCCGCGGAGGGGACGCAATCAGCCCCAGCATTTT. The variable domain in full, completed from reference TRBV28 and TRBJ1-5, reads DVKVTQSSRYLVKRTGEKVFLECVQDMDHENMFWYRQDPGLGLRLIYFSYDVKMKEKGDIPEGYSVSREKKERFSLILESASTNQTSMYLCASSPRRGRNQPQHFGDGTRLSIL.

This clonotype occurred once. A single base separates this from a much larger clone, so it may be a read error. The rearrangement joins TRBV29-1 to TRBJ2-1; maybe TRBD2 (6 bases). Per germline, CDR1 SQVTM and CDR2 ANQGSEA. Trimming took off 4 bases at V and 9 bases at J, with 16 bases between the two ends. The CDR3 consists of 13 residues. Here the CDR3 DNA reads TGCAGCGTTGGTGGCGTGCGGGACGGTGAGCAGTTCTTC. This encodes CSVGGVRDGEQFF.

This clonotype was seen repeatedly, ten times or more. DNA of the CDR3: TGTGCCAGCAGCCGAACGACAGGCTCTGGAAACACCATATATTTT. Translated, it gives CASSRTTGSGNTIYF. The V and J genes are TRBV7-2 and TRBJ1-3, with D maybe TRBD1 (6 bases). Germline CDR1 SGHTA, CDR2 FQGNSA. This CDR3 has 15 amino acids. The V and J ends lost 5 bases and 0 bases respectively, with 11 bases between them.

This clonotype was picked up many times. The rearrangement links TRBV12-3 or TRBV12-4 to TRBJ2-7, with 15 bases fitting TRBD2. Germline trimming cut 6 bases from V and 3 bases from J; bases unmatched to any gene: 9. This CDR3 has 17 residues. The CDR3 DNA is TGTGCCAGCAGCCCCCATCAGGGACTAGCGGGAGGCTACGAGCAGTACTTC. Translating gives CASSPHQGLAGGYEQYF.

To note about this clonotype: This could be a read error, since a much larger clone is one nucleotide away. The CDR3: CASTQASYYGQYF. The CDR3 nucleotides are TGCGCCAGCACCCAAGCATCATATTATGGGCAGTACTTC. The chain employs TRBV4-3 and TRBJ2-7; D is uncertain. CDR3 size: 13 residues. In germline, CDR1 is LGHNA, CDR2 YSLEER.

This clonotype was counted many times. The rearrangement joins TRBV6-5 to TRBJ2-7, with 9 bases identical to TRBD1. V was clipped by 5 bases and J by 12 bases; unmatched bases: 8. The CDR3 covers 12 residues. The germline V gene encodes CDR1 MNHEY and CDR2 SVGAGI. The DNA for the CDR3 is TGTGCCAGCAGTGGAACAGGACAGGGGAGGTACTTC. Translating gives CASSGTGQGRYF.

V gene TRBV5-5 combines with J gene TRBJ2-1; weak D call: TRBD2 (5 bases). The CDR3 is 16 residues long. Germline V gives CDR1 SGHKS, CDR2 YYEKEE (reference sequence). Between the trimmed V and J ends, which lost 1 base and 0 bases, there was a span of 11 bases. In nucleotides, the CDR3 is TGTGCCAGCAGCTTGCGAGCGGCAAACTCCTACAATGAGCAGTTCTTC. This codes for CASSLRAANSYNEQFF.

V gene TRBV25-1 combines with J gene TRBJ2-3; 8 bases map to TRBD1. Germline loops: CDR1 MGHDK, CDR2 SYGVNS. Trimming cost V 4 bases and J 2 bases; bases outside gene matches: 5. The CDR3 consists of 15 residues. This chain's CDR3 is CASSVGTGYTDTQYF. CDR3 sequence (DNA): TGTGCCAGCAGTGTTGGGACAGGCTACACAGATACGCAGTATTTT.

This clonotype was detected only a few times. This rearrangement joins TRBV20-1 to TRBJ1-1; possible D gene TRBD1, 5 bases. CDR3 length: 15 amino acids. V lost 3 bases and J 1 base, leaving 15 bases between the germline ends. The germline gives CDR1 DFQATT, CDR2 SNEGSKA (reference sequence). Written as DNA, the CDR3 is TGCAGTGCTAGTTTGAGGGACTCCCCGAACACTGAAGCTTTCTTT. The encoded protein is CSASLRDSPNTEAFF.

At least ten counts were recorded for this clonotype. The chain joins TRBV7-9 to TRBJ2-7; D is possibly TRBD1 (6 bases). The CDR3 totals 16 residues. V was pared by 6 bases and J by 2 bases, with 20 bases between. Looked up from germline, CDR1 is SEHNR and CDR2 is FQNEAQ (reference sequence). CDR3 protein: CASRKSGTPNTYEQYF. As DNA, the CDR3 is TGTGCCAGCAGAAAATCCGGGACACCGAATACCTACGAGCAGTACTTC. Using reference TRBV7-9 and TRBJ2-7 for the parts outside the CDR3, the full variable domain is DTGVSQNPRHKITKRGQNVTFRCDPISEHNRLYWYRQTLGQGPEFLTYFQNEAQLEKSRLLSDRFSAERPKGSFSTLEIQRTEQGDSAMYLCASRKSGTPNTYEQYFGPGTRLTVT.

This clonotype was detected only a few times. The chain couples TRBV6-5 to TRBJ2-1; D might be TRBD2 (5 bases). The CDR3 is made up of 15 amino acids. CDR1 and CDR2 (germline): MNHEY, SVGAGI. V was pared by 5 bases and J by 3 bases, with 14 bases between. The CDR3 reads CASSTNGRGYNEQFF. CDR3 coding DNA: TGTGCCAGCAGTACCAATGGACGGGGCTACAATGAGCAGTTCTTC.

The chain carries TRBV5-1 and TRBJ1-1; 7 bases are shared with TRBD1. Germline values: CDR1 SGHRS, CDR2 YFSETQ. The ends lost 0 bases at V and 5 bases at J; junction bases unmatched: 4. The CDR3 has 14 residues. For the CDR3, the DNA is TGCGCCAGCAGCTTGGGAGGGGGCGGAACTGAAGCTTTCTTT. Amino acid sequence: CASSLGGGGTEAFF.

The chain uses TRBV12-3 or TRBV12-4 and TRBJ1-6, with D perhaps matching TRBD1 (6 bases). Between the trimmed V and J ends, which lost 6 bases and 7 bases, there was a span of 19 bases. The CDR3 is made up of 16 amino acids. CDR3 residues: CASRPRGAGTNSPLHF. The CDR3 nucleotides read TGTGCCAGCAGGCCAAGGGGGGCAGGAACGAATTCACCCCTCCACTTT.

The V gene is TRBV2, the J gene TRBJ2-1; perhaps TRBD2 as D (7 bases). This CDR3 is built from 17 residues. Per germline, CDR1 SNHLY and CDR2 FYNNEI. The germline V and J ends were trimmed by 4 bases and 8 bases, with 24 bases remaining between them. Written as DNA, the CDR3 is TGTGCCAGCAGTGCTAGTCTTCTGGCGGGCGGGGGCGATGAGCAGTTCTTC. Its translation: CASSASLLAGGGDEQFF. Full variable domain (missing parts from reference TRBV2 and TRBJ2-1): EPEVTQTPSHQVTQMGQEVILRCVPISNHLYFYWYRQILGQKVEFLVSFYNNEISEKSEIFDDQFSVERPDGSNFTLKIRSTKLEDSAMYFCASSASLLAGGGDEQFFGPGTRLTVL.

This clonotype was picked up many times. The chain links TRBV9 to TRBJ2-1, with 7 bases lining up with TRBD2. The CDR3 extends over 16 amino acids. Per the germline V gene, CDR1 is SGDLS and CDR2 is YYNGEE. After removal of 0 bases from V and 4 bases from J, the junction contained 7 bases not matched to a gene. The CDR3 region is CASSVGRGSRYNEQFF. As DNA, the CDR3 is TGTGCCAGCAGCGTAGGGCGCGGGAGTCGGTACAATGAGCAGTTCTTC.

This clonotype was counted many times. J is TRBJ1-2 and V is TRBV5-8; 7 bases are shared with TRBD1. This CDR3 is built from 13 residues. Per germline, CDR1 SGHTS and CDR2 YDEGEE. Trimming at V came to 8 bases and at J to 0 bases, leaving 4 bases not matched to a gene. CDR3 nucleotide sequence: TGTGCCAGTAGGGGGCTTGCTAACTATGGCTACACCTTC. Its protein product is CASRGLANYGYTF.

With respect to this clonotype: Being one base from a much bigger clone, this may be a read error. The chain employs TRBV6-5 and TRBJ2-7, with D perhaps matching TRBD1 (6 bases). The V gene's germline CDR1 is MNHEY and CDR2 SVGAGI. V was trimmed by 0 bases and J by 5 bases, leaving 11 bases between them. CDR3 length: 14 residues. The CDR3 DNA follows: TGTGCCAGCAGTTACTCGTACAGGGCCGACGAGCAGTACTTC. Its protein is CASSYSYRADEQYF.

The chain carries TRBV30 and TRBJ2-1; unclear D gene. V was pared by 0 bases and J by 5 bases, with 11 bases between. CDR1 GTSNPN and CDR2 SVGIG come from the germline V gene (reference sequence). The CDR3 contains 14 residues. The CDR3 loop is CAWSVGSRNNEQFF. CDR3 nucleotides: TGTGCCTGGAGTGTAGGCAGCCGTAACAATGAGCAGTTCTTC.

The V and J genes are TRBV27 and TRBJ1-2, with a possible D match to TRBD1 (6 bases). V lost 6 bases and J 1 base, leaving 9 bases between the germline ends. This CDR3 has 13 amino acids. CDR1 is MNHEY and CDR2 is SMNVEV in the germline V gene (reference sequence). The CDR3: CASSDRFNYGYTF. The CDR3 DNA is TGTGCCAGCAGCGACAGGTTTAACTATGGCTACACCTTC.

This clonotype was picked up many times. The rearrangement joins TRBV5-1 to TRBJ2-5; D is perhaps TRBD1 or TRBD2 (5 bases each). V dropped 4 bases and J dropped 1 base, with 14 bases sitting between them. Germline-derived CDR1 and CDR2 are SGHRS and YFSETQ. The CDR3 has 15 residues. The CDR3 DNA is TGCGCCAGCAGCACGGGGCCTCCCCCCCAAGAGACCCAGTACTTC. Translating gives CASSTGPPPQETQYF.